This T cell receptor beta chain emerged from a study of cytotoxic CD8 clonotypes in ibrutinib-treated CLL. As for the study in general: The cohort had around 10 relapsed/refractory and some 14 treatment-naive patients, 17 to 18 IGHV unmutated.

Whole-study results and caveats: Starting clonality was above that of age-matched healthy donors and tracked circulating CD8+ T-cell counts. The clonality rise at ibrutinib response reflected private clonotype expansion.

Germline assignment: CDR1 MNHEY and CDR2 SMNVEV (reference sequence). Germline trimming cut 3 bases from V and 6 bases from J; bases unmatched to any gene: 4. There are 14 residues in the CDR3. Method: immunoSEQ multiplex PCR; TCRdb's copy keeps in-frame clones and lacks some. The top ten hold over 2% of the sample, which has under 200,000 clones, about 80% seen once. A remark on this clone: Its antigen remains unidentified.

This receptor was identified in a human donor with chronic lymphocytic leukemia. Sequenced material: PBMCs, taken after 12 months of ibrutinib treatment. V usage is TRBV27 and J usage is TRBJ1-5, with 8 bases lining up with TRBD1. The CDR3 DNA sequence: TGTGCCAGCAGTTTGGACAGGGTGGGTCAGCCCCAGCATTTT. The encoded protein is CASSLDRVGQPQHF.